The TCR beta chain under discussion was sequenced for a study of identical twins. Study outcomes and limitations: Beta clonotypes that were abundant in cord blood contained fewer insertions, a pattern absent from memory repertoires.

This clonotype came up a few times. Its antigen remains unidentified. Each donor (without exception) was a healthy Caucasian. The cDNA had a unique molecular identifier and a template-switch universal primer site. MiXCR, run by TCRdb on the 5' RACE reads, gives a single entry per CDR3 protein. Of 450,000 to 500,000 distinct CDR3 sequences in the sample, roughly an eighth were seen once. This CDR3 contains 12 residues. V was cut by 5 bases and J by 0 bases, with 6 bases left in between. Germline CDR1 SGHRS, CDR2 YFSETQ. The sample was also linked to a second study, of yellow fever vaccine responses in identical twins. From that study: Twins reportedly mounted vaccine T cell responses that seemed partly convergent, partly personalized.

The source of this sequence is a woman between 18 and 30 years old in good health. Sequenced input: CD4+ T cells sorted from blood. This chain connects TRBV5-1 to TRBJ2-7, with D unresolved. In nucleotides, the CDR3 is TGCGCCAGCAGACCGAGCTCCTACGAGCAGTACTTC. This gives the protein CASRPSSYEQYF.